One and the same sample provided the 22 T cell receptor beta chains below, sequenced in a study of cytomegalovirus exposure and HLA in healthy donors. The method was immunoSEQ multiplex PCR; TCRdb's version includes in-frame clones alone and lacks a portion of them. The table lists about 160,000 clones, around 92% of them singletons. Sequencing was performed on PBMCs. These receptors originate from a woman aged 18-29 years in good health and CMV-seropositive.

The chain carries TRBV7-9 and TRBJ1-3; the match to TRBD1 covers 8 bases. The CDR3 runs 19 residues. V lost 5 bases and J lost 0; bases outside the gene matches: 15. Germline values: CDR1 SEHNR, CDR2 FQNEAQ (reference sequence). The CDR3 is CASSRRTGKYVSSGNTIYF. The CDR3 bases are TGTGCCAGCAGCAGGCGGACAGGGAAGTACGTGAGCTCTGGAAACACCATATATTTT.

The gene calls are TRBV2 and TRBJ1-5; TRBD1 agrees at 9 bases. The J segment lost 3 bases and the V segment lost 7 bases, leaving 7 bases of the junction unmatched. This CDR3 region has 15 residues. CDR1 is SNHLY, CDR2 FYNNEI, per germline. The DNA for the CDR3 is TGTGCCAGCAATCGACAGGGGGACTACAATCAGCCCCAGCATTTT. Translated: CASNRQGDYNQPQHF.

The chain links TRBV5-6 to TRBJ2-5, with D unclear. CDR3 size: 12 residues. With 3 bases removed from V and 5 bases from J, the gap between germline ends came to 8 bases. The germline V gene has CDR1 SGHDT and CDR2 YYEEEE. CDR3 bases: TGTGCCAGCAGCTATTCTAGGGAGACCCAGTACTTC. Its protein product is CASSYSRETQYF.

This clone has just one count. The V gene is TRBV28, the J gene TRBJ2-1; TRBD2 agrees at 11 bases. Germline V gene data show CDR1 as MDHEN and CDR2 as SYDVKM. V was clipped by 7 bases and J by 5 bases; unmatched bases: 7. This CDR3 is built from 15 residues. Here the CDR3 reads CASTTPGLADNEQFF. The DNA of the CDR3 is TGTGCCAGCACCACTCCGGGACTAGCGGACAATGAGCAGTTCTTC. The variable domain in full, completed from reference TRBV28 and TRBJ2-1, reads DVKVTQSSRYLVKRTGEKVFLECVQDMDHENMFWYRQDPGLGLRLIYFSYDVKMKEKGDIPEGYSVSREKKERFSLILESASTNQTSMYLCASTTPGLADNEQFFGPGTRLTVL.

This clone was seen only once. The chain links TRBV4-1 to TRBJ2-7, with D tentatively TRBD2 (6 bases). Trimming cost V 1 base and J 2 bases, with 18 bases left between them. CDR1 is MGHRA and CDR2 is YSYEKL in the germline V gene. The CDR3 consists of 17 residues. As DNA, the CDR3 is TGCGCCAGCAGCCAAGTATTCGGGGGAGTGGGGACCTACGAGCAGTACTTC. Translated, it gives CASSQVFGGVGTYEQYF.

The chain couples TRBV29-1 to TRBJ2-2; D is perhaps TRBD2 (7 bases). Germline V gene data show CDR1 as SQVTM and CDR2 as ANQGSEA. This CDR3 spans 18 amino acids. Trimming left V 2 bases short and J 0 bases short, with 19 bases between. The CDR3 loop is CSVEWGGRAESNTGELFF. CDR3 nucleotides: TGCAGCGTTGAATGGGGGGGCAGGGCGGAGTCGAACACCGGGGAGCTGTTTTTT.

V gene TRBV11-2 combines with J gene TRBJ1-2, with a weak D call TRBD1 (5 bases). The V end lost 5 bases, the J end lost 6 bases, and 25 bases lay between the germline ends. The length of the CDR3 is 17 residues. CDR1 and CDR2 from the germline V gene are SGHAT and FQNNGV. In DNA, the CDR3 is TGTGCCAGCAGCCTCCAGGGAGGTAGAGCGGGAAATGATGGCTACACCTTC. It translates to CASSLQGGRAGNDGYTF.

V and J are TRBV5-1 and TRBJ1-1, with 7 bases that match TRBD1. Germline V lookup: CDR1 SGHRS, CDR2 YFSETQ. This CDR3 contains 14 residues. V shed 4 bases and J 3 bases; nucleotides not matched to a gene: 6. CDR3 residues: CASSVWDRYTEAFF. The CDR3 DNA reads as TGCGCCAGCAGCGTTTGGGACAGATACACTGAAGCTTTCTTT.

The chain is built from TRBV19 and TRBJ2-2; TRBD1 matches 8 bases. This CDR3 contains 15 residues. Germline V lookup: CDR1 LNHDA, CDR2 SQIVND (reference sequence). With 0 bases clipped from V and 13 bases from J, the junction kept 10 bases outside the gene matches. In DNA, the CDR3 is TGTGCCAGTAGTATAGAGGGGACAGGCCCTGCCGGGCTGTTTTTT. It is translated as CASSIEGTGPAGLFF. The full variable domain, in which reference TRBV19 and TRBJ2-2 provide the parts outside the CDR3, is DGGITQSPKYLFRKEGQNVTLSCEQNLNHDAMYWYRQDPGQGLRLIYYSQIVNDFQKGDIAEGYSVSREKKESFPLTVTSAQKNPTAFYLCASSIEGTGPAGLFFGEGSRLTVL.

This chain joins TRBV28 and TRBJ1-4, with D possibly being TRBD1 (5 bases). The CDR3 runs to 13 residues. In germline, CDR1 is MDHEN, CDR2 SYDVKM. V was shortened by 3 bases and J by 8 bases, with 10 bases between the two germline ends. In DNA form, the CDR3 reads TGTGCCAGCAGTTTTGAGGCAGGGGAAAAACTGTTTTTT. It translates to CASSFEAGEKLFF.

This chain uses TRBV4-2 with TRBJ2-2; TRBD2 matches at 10 bases. The J segment lost 1 base and the V segment lost 6 bases, leaving 5 bases of the junction unmatched. The germline V gene has CDR1 LGHNA and CDR2 YNFKEQ. CDR3 length: 16 residues. The CDR3 DNA reads TGTGCCAGCAGTCTCAGGACTAGCGGGAACACCGGGGAGCTGTTTTTT. Translating it yields CASSLRTSGNTGELFF.

J is TRBJ2-7 and V is TRBV7-3; 7 bases agree with TRBD2. Trimming cost V 5 bases and J 2 bases; bases outside gene matches: 9. In germline, CDR1 is SGHTA, CDR2 FQGTGA. CDR3 length: 15 residues. CDR3 protein: CASSLGGEGTYEQYF. CDR3 coding DNA: TGTGCCAGCAGCCTCGGCGGGGAGGGGACCTACGAGCAGTACTTC. The variable domain in full, completed from reference TRBV7-3 and TRBJ2-7, reads GAGVSQTPSNKVTEKGKYVELRCDPISGHTALYWYRQSLGQGPEFLIYFQGTGAADDSGLPNDRFFAVRPEGSVSTLKIQRTERGDSAVYLCASSLGGEGTYEQYFGPGTRLTVT.

This chain links TRBV30 with TRBJ2-7, with TRBD2 matching 9 bases. The CDR3 length is 19 residues. Trimming cost V 0 bases and J 4 bases; bases outside gene matches: 19. Germline V gene lookup returns CDR1 GTSNPN and CDR2 SVGIG (reference sequence). The CDR3 DNA reads as TGTGCCTGGAGTGTACGGGGGGGTGCGACGCTAGCGGGAATTTACGAGCAGTACTTC. Encoded protein: CAWSVRGGATLAGIYEQYF. The variable domain in full, completed from reference TRBV30 and TRBJ2-7, reads SQTIHQWPATLVQPVGSPLSLECTVEGTSNPNLYWYRQAAGRGLQLLFYSVGIGQISSEVPQNLSASRPQDRQFILSSKKLLLSDSGFYLCAWSVRGGATLAGIYEQYFGPGTRLTVT.

The chain employs TRBV7-3 and TRBJ2-6, with a weak D call TRBD1 (6 bases). This CDR3 region has 16 residues. CDR1 SGHTA and CDR2 FQGTGA come from the germline V gene. Trimming took off 1 base at V and 4 bases at J, with 11 bases between the two ends. The CDR3 region is CASSLSAGVGANVLTF. In nucleotides, the CDR3 is TGTGCCAGCAGCTTAAGCGCAGGGGTGGGGGCCAACGTCCTGACTTTC.

The CDR3 DNA follows: TGCAGTGCTAGAAAAGAGGAGCAGTACTTC. It specifies CSARKEEQYF. This chain uses TRBV20-1 with TRBJ2-7; D is unresolved. Per germline, CDR1 DFQATT and CDR2 SNEGSKA (reference sequence). This CDR3 comprises 10 residues. Trimming left V 2 bases short and J 7 bases short, with 6 bases between.

V usage is TRBV27 and J usage is TRBJ2-7, with a possible D match to TRBD1 (6 bases). This CDR3 has 15 amino acids. With 0 bases removed from V and 0 bases from J, the gap between germline ends came to 9 bases. Looked up from germline, CDR1 is MNHEY and CDR2 is SMNVEV (reference sequence). CDR3 bases: TGTGCCAGCAGTTTATCCTGGGGGCCCTCCTACGAGCAGTACTTC. Translated: CASSLSWGPSYEQYF.

V is TRBV30 and J is TRBJ1-2; 9 bases line up with TRBD1. The CDR3 sequence is 13 residues long. Germline V CDR1 and CDR2: GTSNPN, SVGIG (reference sequence). CDR3 residues: CAAQGAPDYGYTF. CDR3 DNA sequence: TGTGCAGCACAGGGGGCGCCCGACTATGGCTACACCTTC. The whole variable domain, filled in from reference TRBV30 and TRBJ1-2, reads SQTIHQWPATLVQPVGSPLSLECTVEGTSNPNLYWYRQAAGRGLQLLFYSVGIGQISSEVPQNLSASRPQDRQFILSSKKLLLSDSGFYLCAAQGAPDYGYTFGSGTRLTVV.

The chain recombines TRBV7-9 with TRBJ2-3; D uncertain. Germline V gene sequence: CDR1 SEHNR, CDR2 FQNEAQ (reference sequence). The CDR3 extends over 13 amino acids. Trimming took 3 bases from V and 4 from J, leaving 8 bases between them. This CDR3 is CASSFLGPDTQYF. CDR3 nucleotide sequence: TGTGCCAGCAGCTTCCTAGGCCCAGATACGCAGTATTTT.

This clone was picked up one time. The J gene is TRBJ1-2, the V gene TRBV6-5, with 10 bases aligning to TRBD1. With V trimmed by 4 bases and J by 3 bases, 5 bases remained unmatched. CDR3 length equals 15 residues. Germline CDR1 and CDR2: MNHEY and SVGAGI. The CDR3 DNA reads as TGTGCCAGCAGTTCTAGGGACAGGGGCTACTATGGCTACACCTTC. It translates to CASSSRDRGYYGYTF.

The V call is TRBV30, the J call TRBJ1-1, with 7 bases identical to TRBD1. V was pared by 3 bases and J by 10 bases, with 14 bases of the junction left unmatched. Germline CDR1 GTSNPN, CDR2 SVGIG (reference sequence). The CDR3 extends over 14 amino acids. The CDR3 here is CAWRDHRGPPLAFF. CDR3 sequence (DNA): TGTGCCTGGAGGGACCACAGGGGCCCTCCTCTAGCTTTCTTT.

The chain links TRBV19 to TRBJ2-1; 7 bases map to TRBD2. V gave up 4 bases and J gave up 9 bases; unmatched junction bases: 15. CDR3 length: 16 amino acids. CDR1 is LNHDA, CDR2 SQIVND, per germline (reference sequence). This CDR3 is CASSSGSTSRIGEQFF. The CDR3 DNA reads as TGTGCCAGTAGTAGCGGGAGCACGTCCCGGATAGGTGAGCAGTTCTTC.

The chain recombines TRBV5-6 with TRBJ2-7; a weak D match, TRBD1 (5 bases). Germline-derived CDR1 and CDR2 are SGHDT and YYEEEE. The V end was cut by 2 bases, the J end by 1 base, with 10 bases between. The CDR3 extends over 14 amino acids. DNA of the CDR3: TGTGCCAGCAGCTTAACAGGCCTTTCCTACGAGCAGTACTTC. Encoded protein: CASSLTGLSYEQYF.